The following is a T cell receptor (beta chain) sequence with its context. Its antigen is undetermined. The CDR3 spans 19 residues. Trimming took 0 bases from V and 4 from J; bases not matched to a gene: 13. The germline CDR1 and CDR2 sequences are LGHNA and YNFKEQ. Sequencing used immunoSEQ multiplex PCR; TCRdb keeps in-frame clones, though not all of them. Altogether 2 million to 2.5 million clones are present, approximately 93% being singletons, with the ten largest covering under 0.45%. These data belong to a study of shared clonotypes between healthy human individuals. The study's findings and limits: Depth of sequencing was expected to influence donor clonotype sharing.

The chain carries TRBV4-2 and TRBJ2-2, with TRBD2 identical over 8 bases. Sequencing was done on a sample of naive CD4+ T cells from PBMCs. This sample's subset: CD45RA+ positively selected. The receptor was isolated from a young man in good health. Some clones in this sample may be carry-over from other donors' samples. In DNA, the CDR3 is TGTGCCAGCAGCCAAGATGGGCTGGGACTAGGGAAAGGCACCGGGGAGCTGTTTTTT. Translating gives CASSQDGLGLGKGTGELFF.